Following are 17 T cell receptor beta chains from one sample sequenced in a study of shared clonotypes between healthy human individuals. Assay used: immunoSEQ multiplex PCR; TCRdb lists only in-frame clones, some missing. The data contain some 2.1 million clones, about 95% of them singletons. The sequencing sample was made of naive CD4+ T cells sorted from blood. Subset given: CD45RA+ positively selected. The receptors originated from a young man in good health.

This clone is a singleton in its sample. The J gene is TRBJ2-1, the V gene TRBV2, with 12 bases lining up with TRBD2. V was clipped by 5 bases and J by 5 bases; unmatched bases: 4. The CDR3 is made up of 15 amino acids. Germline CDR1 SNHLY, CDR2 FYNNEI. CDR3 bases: TGTGCCAGCAGTCAGACTAGCGGGGGAAACAATGAGCAGTTCTTC. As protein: CASSQTSGGNNEQFF.

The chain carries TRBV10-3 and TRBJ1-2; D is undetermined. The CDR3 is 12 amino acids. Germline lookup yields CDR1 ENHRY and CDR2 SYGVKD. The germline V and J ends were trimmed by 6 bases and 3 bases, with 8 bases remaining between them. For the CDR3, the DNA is TGTGCCATCAGAAGTTTGGACTATGGCTACACCTTC. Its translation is CAIRSLDYGYTF.

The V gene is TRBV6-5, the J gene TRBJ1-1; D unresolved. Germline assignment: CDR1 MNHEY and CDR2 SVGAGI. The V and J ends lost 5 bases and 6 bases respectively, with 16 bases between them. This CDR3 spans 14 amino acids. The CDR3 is CASSEGPAAAEAFF. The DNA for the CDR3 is TGTGCCAGCAGTGAAGGACCCGCGGCAGCTGAAGCTTTCTTT.

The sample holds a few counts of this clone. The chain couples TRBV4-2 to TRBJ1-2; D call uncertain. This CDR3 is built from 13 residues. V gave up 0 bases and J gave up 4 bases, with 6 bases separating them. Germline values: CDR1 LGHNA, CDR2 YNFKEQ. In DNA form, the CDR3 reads TGTGCCAGCAGCCAAGATGCGGTCTATGGCTACACCTTC. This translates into CASSQDAVYGYTF.

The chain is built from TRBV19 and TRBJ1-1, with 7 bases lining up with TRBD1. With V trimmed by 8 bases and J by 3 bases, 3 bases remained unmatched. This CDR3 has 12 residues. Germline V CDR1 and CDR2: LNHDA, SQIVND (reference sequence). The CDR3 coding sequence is TGTGCCAGTGGGGACAGACACACTGAAGCTTTCTTT. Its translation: CASGDRHTEAFF.

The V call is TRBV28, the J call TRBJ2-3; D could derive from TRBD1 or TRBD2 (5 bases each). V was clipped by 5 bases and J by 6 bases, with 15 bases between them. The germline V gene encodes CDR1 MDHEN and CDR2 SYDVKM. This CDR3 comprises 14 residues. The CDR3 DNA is TGTGCCAGCAGTCCCGGGACCTTAGGGGATACGCAGTATTTT. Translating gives CASSPGTLGDTQYF.

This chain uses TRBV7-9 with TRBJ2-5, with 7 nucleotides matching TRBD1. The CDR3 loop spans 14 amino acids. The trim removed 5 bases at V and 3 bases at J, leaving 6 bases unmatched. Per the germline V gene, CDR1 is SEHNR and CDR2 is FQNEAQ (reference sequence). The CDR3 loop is CASSLPTGKETQYF. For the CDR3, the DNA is TGTGCCAGCAGCCTACCGACAGGGAAAGAGACCCAGTACTTC.

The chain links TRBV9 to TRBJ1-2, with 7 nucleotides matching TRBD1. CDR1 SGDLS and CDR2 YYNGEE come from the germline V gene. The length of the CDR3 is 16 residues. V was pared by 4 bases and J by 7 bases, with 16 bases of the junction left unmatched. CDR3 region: CASSTRTNAGTVGYTF. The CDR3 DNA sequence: TGTGCCAGCAGCACCAGAACCAACGCTGGGACAGTTGGCTACACCTTC.

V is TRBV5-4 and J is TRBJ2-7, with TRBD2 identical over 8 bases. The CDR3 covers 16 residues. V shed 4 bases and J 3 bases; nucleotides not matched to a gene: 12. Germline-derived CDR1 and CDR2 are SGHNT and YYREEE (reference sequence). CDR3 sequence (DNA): TGTGCCAGCAGCCCCGGGAGCGGGAGTTCCCGCTACGAGCAGTACTTC. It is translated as CASSPGSGSSRYEQYF.

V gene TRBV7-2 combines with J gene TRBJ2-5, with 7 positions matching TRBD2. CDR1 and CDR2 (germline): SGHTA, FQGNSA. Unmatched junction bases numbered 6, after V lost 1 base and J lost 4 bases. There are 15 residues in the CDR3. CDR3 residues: CASSLVGGSGETQYF. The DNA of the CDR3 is TGTGCCAGCAGCTTAGTTGGCGGGAGTGGAGAGACCCAGTACTTC.

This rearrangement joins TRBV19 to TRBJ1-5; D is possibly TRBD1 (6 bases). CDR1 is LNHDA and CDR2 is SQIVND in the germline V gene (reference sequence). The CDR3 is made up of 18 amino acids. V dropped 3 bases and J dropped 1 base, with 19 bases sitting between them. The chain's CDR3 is CASSIPFLGGRSNQPQHF. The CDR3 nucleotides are TGTGCCAGTAGTATCCCATTTCTGGGGGGGCGAAGCAATCAGCCCCAGCATTTT.

Here the CDR3 DNA reads TGTGCCAGCAGTTTATCGGGGAGCCCAGATACGCAGTATTTT. It is translated as CASSLSGSPDTQYF. The rearrangement joins TRBV27 to TRBJ2-3; D is possibly TRBD2 (5 bases). Trimming stripped 0 bases from V and 4 bases from J, with 8 bases between. CDR3 length: 14 residues. Germline assignment: CDR1 MNHEY and CDR2 SMNVEV (reference sequence).

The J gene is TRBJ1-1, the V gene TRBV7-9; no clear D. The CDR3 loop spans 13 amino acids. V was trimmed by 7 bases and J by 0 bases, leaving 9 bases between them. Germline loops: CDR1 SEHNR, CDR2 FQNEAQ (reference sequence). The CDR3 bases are TGTGCCAGCACCTCCCAGATGAACACTGAAGCTTTCTTT. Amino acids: CASTSQMNTEAFF. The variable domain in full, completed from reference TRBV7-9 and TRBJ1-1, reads DTGVSQNPRHKITKRGQNVTFRCDPISEHNRLYWYRQTLGQGPEFLTYFQNEAQLEKSRLLSDRFSAERPKGSFSTLEIQRTEQGDSAMYLCASTSQMNTEAFFGQGTRLTVV.

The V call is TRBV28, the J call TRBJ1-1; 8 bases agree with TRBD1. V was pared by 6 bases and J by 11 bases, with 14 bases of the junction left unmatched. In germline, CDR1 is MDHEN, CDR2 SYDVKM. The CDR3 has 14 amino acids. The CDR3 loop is CASRTWAGGAGAFF. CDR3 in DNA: TGTGCCAGCAGGACCTGGGCAGGGGGCGCTGGGGCTTTCTTT.

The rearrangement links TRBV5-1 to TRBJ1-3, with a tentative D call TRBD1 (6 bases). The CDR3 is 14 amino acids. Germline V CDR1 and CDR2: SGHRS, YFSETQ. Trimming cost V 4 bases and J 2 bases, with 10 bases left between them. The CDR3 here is CASSIQGPGNTIYF. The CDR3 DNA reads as TGCGCCAGCAGCATACAGGGTCCTGGAAACACCATATATTTT.

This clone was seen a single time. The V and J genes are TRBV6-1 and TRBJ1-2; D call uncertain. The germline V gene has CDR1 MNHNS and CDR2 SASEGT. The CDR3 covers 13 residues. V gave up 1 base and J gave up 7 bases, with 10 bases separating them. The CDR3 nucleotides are TGTGCCAGCAGTGAAGTTGGGGTTGGTGGCTACACCTTC. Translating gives CASSEVGVGGYTF.

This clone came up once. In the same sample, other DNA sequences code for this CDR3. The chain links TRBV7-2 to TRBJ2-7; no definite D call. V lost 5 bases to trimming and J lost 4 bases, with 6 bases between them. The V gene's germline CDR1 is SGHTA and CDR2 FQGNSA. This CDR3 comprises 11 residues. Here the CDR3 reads CASSLSYEQYF. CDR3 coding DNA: TGTGCCAGCAGCCTCAGTTACGAGCAGTACTTC.